A single sample gave rise to the 22 T cell receptor beta chains below, sequenced in a study of cytomegalovirus exposure and HLA in healthy donors. PCR involved 60 Vbeta and 13 Jbeta primers. Data came from immunoSEQ multiplex PCR; TCRdb stores just in-frame clones and leaves some out. The sample has 180,000 or so clones, about 75% seen once. Material for sequencing was PBMCs. These receptors originate from a man in his forties in good health and CMV-seropositive.

CDR3 amino acids: CAISGTQGSLNTEAFF. The CDR3 DNA is TGTGCCATCAGCGGCACCCAGGGGTCTTTGAACACTGAAGCTTTCTTT. The chain is built from TRBV10-3 and TRBJ1-1, with D maybe TRBD1 (6 bases). The CDR3 is made up of 16 amino acids. The germline V gene encodes CDR1 ENHRY and CDR2 SYGVKD. V was trimmed by 6 bases and J by 0 bases, leaving 17 bases between them.

The chain has TRBV28 and TRBJ2-2; 8 nucleotides match TRBD1. The V gene's germline CDR1 is MDHEN and CDR2 SYDVKM. This CDR3 has 18 amino acids. Trimming at V came to 6 bases and at J to 3 bases, leaving 15 bases not matched to a gene. The CDR3 sequence: CASSLLTTGDGDTGELFF. CDR3 coding DNA: TGTGCCAGCAGCCTGTTAACGACAGGGGATGGTGACACCGGGGAGCTGTTTTTT.

This clone was seen a few times. The gene calls are TRBV11-3 and TRBJ2-3; the D gene is possibly TRBD2 (6 bases). This CDR3 is built from 14 residues. CDR1 is SGHNT, CDR2 YENEEA, per germline. Trimming took off 5 bases at V and 0 bases at J, with 9 bases between the two ends. In DNA form, the CDR3 reads TGTGCCAGCAGCCTCGGGACTAGCACAGATACGCAGTATTTT. This sequence encodes CASSLGTSTDTQYF.

The V and J genes are TRBV5-1 and TRBJ1-2, with 7 bases identical to TRBD1. In germline, CDR1 is SGHRS, CDR2 YFSETQ. This CDR3 comprises 14 residues. V shed 3 bases and J 8 bases; nucleotides not matched to a gene: 10. In nucleotides, the CDR3 is TGCGCCAGCAGCTGGGACAGAGGTTCGCAGGGCTACACCTTC. It translates to CASSWDRGSQGYTF. The complete variable domain, with remaining parts taken from reference TRBV5-1 and TRBJ1-2, reads KAGVTQTPRYLIKTRGQQVTLSCSPISGHRSVSWYQQTPGQGLQFLFEYFSETQRNKGNFPGRFSGRQFSNSRSEMNVSTLELGDSALYLCASSWDRGSQGYTFGSGTRLTVV.

This clone appeared a single time. The gene calls are TRBV27 and TRBJ2-5, with D possibly matching TRBD2 (6 bases). V shed 10 bases and J shed 11 bases, with 23 bases lying between them. The CDR3 spans 13 residues. Germline V gene sequence: CDR1 MNHEY, CDR2 SMNVEV (reference sequence). The DNA for the CDR3 is TGTGCCACTTGGGACTCTTCTCTCGGTGAGCAGTACTTC. It codes for CATWDSSLGEQYF.

The chain employs TRBV28 and TRBJ1-5; 11 nucleotides line up with TRBD1. The CDR3 has 20 amino acids. Germline V gives CDR1 MDHEN, CDR2 SYDVKM. V was clipped by 1 base and J by 2 bases; unmatched bases: 13. In DNA form, the CDR3 reads TGTGCCAGCAGTTTATCCGGGACAGGGGGAGGGGTTGTAGGCAATCAGCCCCAGCATTTT. Residues: CASSLSGTGGGVVGNQPQHF.

As regards this clone: Other DNA sequences of this sample code for an identical CDR3. The V call is TRBV18, the J call TRBJ1-1; a weak D match, TRBD1 (5 bases). The V and J ends lost 2 bases and 6 bases respectively, with 25 bases between them. The CDR3 has 18 residues. The germline CDR1 and CDR2 sequences are KGHSH and LQKENI. CDR3 DNA sequence: TGTGCCAGCTCACCAGTAGATGGAGGGGAAGTGGGTACTTCTGAAGCTTTCTTT. Translated, it gives CASSPVDGGEVGTSEAFF.

CDR3 residues: CASSGRQASLYGYTF. The CDR3 DNA reads as TGTGCCAGCAGTGGTCGACAGGCTTCCCTCTATGGCTACACCTTC. The V and J genes are TRBV25-1 and TRBJ1-2; weak D call: TRBD1 (6 bases). The CDR3 loop spans 15 amino acids. In germline, CDR1 is MGHDK, CDR2 SYGVNS. Trimming cost V 4 bases and J 4 bases, with 16 bases left between them.

This clone was picked up one time. This rearrangement joins TRBV19 to TRBJ2-5; D may be TRBD2 (6 bases). This CDR3 is built from 14 residues. Trimming removed 7 bases from V and 5 bases from J, with 17 bases in between. Germline-derived CDR1 and CDR2 are LNHDA and SQIVND (reference sequence). This CDR3 is CASKDGSGIETQYF. CDR3 in DNA: TGTGCCAGTAAGGACGGGAGTGGTATTGAGACCCAGTACTTC.

The rearrangement joins TRBV7-2 to TRBJ1-1; 9 positions match TRBD1. Per the germline V gene, CDR1 is SGHTA and CDR2 is FQGNSA. The CDR3 contains 15 residues. V trimming: 5 bases; J trimming: 5 bases; junction bases outside the gene matches: 9. CDR3 nucleotide sequence: TGTGCCAGCAGCGCGACACAGGGGGCCGGGACTGAAGCTTTCTTT. Translating gives CASSATQGAGTEAFF.

The genes are TRBV5-6 and TRBJ2-1, with 7 bases lining up with TRBD2. In germline, CDR1 is SGHDT, CDR2 YYEEEE. There are 14 residues in the CDR3. J gave up 4 bases and V 0 bases, and 1 base lay outside the gene matches. For the CDR3, the DNA is TGTGCCAGCAGCTTGGTGGGAGGGTACAATGAGCAGTTCTTC. It codes for CASSLVGGYNEQFF.

This clone was seen a handful of times. The chain uses TRBV27 and TRBJ1-1; D is perhaps TRBD1 (6 bases). With 2 bases removed from V and 4 bases from J, the gap between germline ends came to 11 bases. Germline V gene lookup returns CDR1 MNHEY and CDR2 SMNVEV (reference sequence). The CDR3 consists of 14 residues. CDR3 bases: TGTGCCAGCAGTTTAGGGCAGGGGTTCACTGAAGCTTTCTTT. Amino acid sequence: CASSLGQGFTEAFF.

The chain carries TRBV6-5 and TRBJ2-3; 9 bases are a match to TRBD2. From germline, CDR1 is MNHEY and CDR2 SVGAGI. J lost 1 base, V lost 5 bases, and 4 bases had no gene match. The CDR3 runs to 15 residues. The CDR3 bases are TGTGCCAGCAGTCGCTGGACTAGCGGCACAGATACGCAGTATTTT. It is translated as CASSRWTSGTDTQYF.

The chain couples TRBV6-6 to TRBJ2-7; 9 bases map to TRBD1. The CDR3 consists of 14 residues. Germline CDR1 MNHNY, CDR2 SVGAGI (reference sequence). J lost 3 bases, V lost 5 bases, and 5 bases had no gene match. CDR3 region: CASSRQGDYYEQYF. The CDR3 DNA reads as TGTGCCAGCAGTCGACAGGGGGACTACTACGAGCAGTACTTC.

The chain recombines TRBV15 with TRBJ1-4; D unresolved. The CDR3 spans 14 residues. The ends were cut back, 6 bases at V and 0 bases at J, with 8 bases in the middle. CDR1 is LNHNV and CDR2 is YYDKDF in the germline V gene (reference sequence). CDR3 coding DNA: TGTGCCACCAGTCCTACAGCAACTAATGAAAAACTGTTTTTT. Translating gives CATSPTATNEKLFF.

This chain uses TRBV4-1 with TRBJ2-3; 9 positions agree with TRBD2. There are 16 residues in the CDR3. J was trimmed by 0 bases and V by 3 bases; bases with no gene match: 4. Germline V gene sequence: CDR1 MGHRA, CDR2 YSYEKL. The CDR3 DNA reads TGCGCCAGCAGCCATTATAGCGGGAGAAGCACAGATACGCAGTATTTT. This codes for CASSHYSGRSTDTQYF.

The chain uses TRBV7-2 and TRBJ1-4; D gene ambiguous. The CDR3 is 13 amino acids. Trimming cost V 5 bases and J 3 bases, with 7 bases left between them. In germline, CDR1 is SGHTA, CDR2 FQGNSA. The CDR3 sequence: CASSPSANEKLFF. The CDR3 DNA reads as TGTGCCAGCAGCCCCTCGGCTAATGAAAAACTGTTTTTT.

The chain employs TRBV11-2 and TRBJ2-7; TRBD2 matches at 7 bases. The CDR3 runs 15 residues. CDR1 and CDR2 from the germline V gene are SGHAT and FQNNGV. Trimming removed 1 base from V and 4 bases from J; junction bases left unmatched: 7. The CDR3, as DNA: TGTGCCAGCAGCTTAGCAGGACTAGGGCTTTACGAGCAGTACTTC. Its translation is CASSLAGLGLYEQYF.

This clone occurred once. This specimen includes other DNA sequences encoding the same CDR3. The V and J genes are TRBV27 and TRBJ1-1; the match to TRBD1 covers 8 bases. Germline V gives CDR1 MNHEY, CDR2 SMNVEV (reference sequence). This CDR3 has 14 amino acids. Trimming took 5 bases from V and 5 from J; bases not matched to a gene: 7. In nucleotides, the CDR3 is TGTGCCAGCAGTCCTCGACAGGGGAGGACTGAAGCTTTCTTT. Translation gives CASSPRQGRTEAFF.

In its sample, this clone was seen a few times. J is TRBJ2-6 and V is TRBV11-2; a weak D match, TRBD1 (5 bases). CDR1 is SGHAT, CDR2 FQNNGV, per germline. The CDR3 totals 18 residues. Trimming cost V 2 bases and J 1 base, with 15 bases left between them. Here the CDR3 DNA reads TGTGCCAGCAGCTTAAACCCAGGGTCCGGATCTGGGGCCAACGTCCTGACTTTC. As protein: CASSLNPGSGSGANVLTF.

The V gene is TRBV19, the J gene TRBJ1-2; TRBD1 matches 8 bases. The germline gives CDR1 LNHDA, CDR2 SQIVND (reference sequence). The CDR3 has 12 residues. Trimming at V came to 3 bases and at J to 8 bases, leaving 2 bases not matched to a gene. This chain's CDR3 is CASSINRGGYTF. The DNA of the CDR3 is TGTGCCAGTAGTATCAACAGGGGGGGCTACACCTTC. Drawing the rest from reference TRBV19 and TRBJ1-2, the complete variable domain is DGGITQSPKYLFRKEGQNVTLSCEQNLNHDAMYWYRQDPGQGLRLIYYSQIVNDFQKGDIAEGYSVSREKKESFPLTVTSAQKNPTAFYLCASSINRGGYTFGSGTRLTVV.

This clone was observed once. V is TRBV2 and J is TRBJ2-2; possibly TRBD2 for D (5 bases). Looked up from germline, CDR1 is SNHLY and CDR2 is FYNNEI. The V end was cut by 6 bases, the J end by 0 bases, with 11 bases between. CDR3 length: 15 residues. CDR3 DNA: TGTGCCAGCAGCCTGCGGAGGCCGAACACCGGGGAGCTGTTTTTT. As protein: CASSLRRPNTGELFF.